This T cell receptor beta chain was captured in a study of graft-versus-host responses after intestinal transplantation. Whole-study context: Induction using anti-thymocyte globulin, followed by tacrolimus and steroids for roughly 3 years, was given to all recipients.

Profiled with immunoSEQ multiplex PCR; TCRdb holds only in-frame clones, not every one. The sample includes more than 50,000 clones, about 90% of them seen just once. Study-wide results and limits: Allograft graft-versus-host to host-versus-graft clonal ratios ran high in patients with graft-donor T cell macrochimerism. Recipient marrow harbored GvH clones, some of which surfaced first in ileum or blood.

A remark on this clone: Its antigen is unknown.

In germline, CDR1 is SGHTA, CDR2 FQGNSA. V gave up 2 bases and J gave up 5 bases; unmatched junction bases: 5. CDR3 length: 14 amino acids. This TCR was recovered from a human patient who received an intestinal transplant, so some T cells may come from the graft donor. This specimen was PBMCs, taken nearly 670 days after intestinal transplant. V and J are TRBV7-2 and TRBJ2-7, with 8 bases identical to TRBD2. The chain's CDR3 is CASSLPGGPNEQYF. CDR3 DNA sequence: TGTGCCAGCAGCTTACCGGGGGGGCCGAACGAGCAGTACTTC.